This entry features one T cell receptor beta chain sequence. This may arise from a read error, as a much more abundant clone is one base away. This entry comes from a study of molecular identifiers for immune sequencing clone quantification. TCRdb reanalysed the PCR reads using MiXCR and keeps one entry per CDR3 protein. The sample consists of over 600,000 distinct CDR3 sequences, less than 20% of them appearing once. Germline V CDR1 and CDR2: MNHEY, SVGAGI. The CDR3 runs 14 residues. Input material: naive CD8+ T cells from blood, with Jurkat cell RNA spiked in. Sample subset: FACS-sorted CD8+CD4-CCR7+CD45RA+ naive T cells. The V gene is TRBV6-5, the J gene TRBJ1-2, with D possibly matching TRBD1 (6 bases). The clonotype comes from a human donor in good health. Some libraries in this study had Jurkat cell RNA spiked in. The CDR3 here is CASGYEGGGYGYTF. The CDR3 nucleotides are TGTGCCAGCGGTTACGAAGGGGGTGGCTATGGCTACACCTTC.